The entry below gives a single T cell receptor beta chain sequence along with its context. Its antigen is undetermined. The sample is drawn from a study of T cells after yellow fever vaccination. Study results and caveats: A small share of clonotypes appeared in both CD4 and CD8 compartments.

The CDR3 extends over 13 amino acids. V was trimmed by 6 bases and J by 6 bases, leaving 11 bases between them. CDR1 is MDHEN and CDR2 is SYDVKM in the germline V gene. Each CDR3 protein gets one entry after TCRdb re-called the 5' RACE reads with MiXCR. The sample has under 700,000 distinct CDR3 sequences, less than 20% seen once. The source was PBMCs, collected around 5 days after the first yellow fever vaccination. The V and J genes are TRBV28 and TRBJ2-2; tentative D call: TRBD1 (5 bases). The clonotype comes from a man between 18 and 35 years old who received the YFV17D yellow fever vaccine. This chain's CDR3 is CASRGRQAGELFF. DNA for the CDR3: TGTGCCAGCAGGGGGCGGCAGGCCGGGGAGCTGTTTTTT.